One sample yielded the 23 T cell receptor beta chains listed below, sequenced in a study of cytomegalovirus exposure and HLA in healthy donors. Use of 60 Vbeta and 13 Jbeta primers characterized the PCR. The data were produced by immunoSEQ multiplex PCR, yet TCRdb's version contains in-frame clones alone and is incomplete. The sample lists fewer than 250,000 clones, around 80% occurring once. Source material: PBMCs. Receptor source: a man aged 18 to 30 in good health and CMV-seronegative.

The V gene is TRBV2, the J gene TRBJ2-3, with 7 bases that match TRBD2. From germline, CDR1 is SNHLY and CDR2 FYNNEI. CDR3 length: 15 residues. The V segment lost 6 bases and the J segment 3 bases; nucleotides outside the gene matches: 9. CDR3 sequence: CASSKAGLGTDTQYF. Written as DNA, the CDR3 is TGTGCCAGCAGCAAAGCGGGGCTGGGGACAGATACGCAGTATTTT.

The chain is built from TRBV30 and TRBJ2-7; 9 bases agree with TRBD2. V shed 1 base, J shed 4 bases, and the junction held 8 bases outside the gene matches. The germline gives CDR1 GTSNPN, CDR2 SVGIG (reference sequence). The CDR3 sequence is 15 residues long. CDR3 bases: TGTGCCTGGAGTGGGGCTCTAGCGGGGTCATACGAGCAGTACTTC. Translated, it gives CAWSGALAGSYEQYF.

The genes are TRBV2 and TRBJ2-3; the match to TRBD1 covers 7 bases. Per the germline V gene, CDR1 is SNHLY and CDR2 is FYNNEI. CDR3 length: 12 residues. V gave up 10 bases and J gave up 6 bases; unmatched junction bases: 7. The CDR3 DNA is TGTGCCAACGGACAGGCGCGGGATACGCAGTATTTT. This gives the protein CANGQARDTQYF.

This rearrangement joins TRBV6-6 to TRBJ2-3; no reliable D call. Germline V gives CDR1 MNHNY, CDR2 SVGAGI (reference sequence). V was clipped by 2 bases and J by 6 bases, with 12 bases between them. The CDR3 is 14 amino acids. CDR3: CASSYASPRDTQYF. The CDR3 coding sequence is TGTGCCAGCAGTTACGCGTCTCCGCGGGATACGCAGTATTTT.

In nucleotides, the CDR3 is TGTGCCAGCAGCGGGGGTGGGGGACTCGACACTGAAGCTTTCTTT. Protein sequence: CASSGGGGLDTEAFF. The chain links TRBV9 to TRBJ1-1, with D possibly matching TRBD1 (5 bases). Trimming stripped 3 bases from V and 3 bases from J, with 15 bases between. Germline lookup yields CDR1 SGDLS and CDR2 YYNGEE. The CDR3 has 15 amino acids.

Only a few counts were recorded for this clone. The chain combines TRBV19 with TRBJ2-7; TRBD1 aligns across 8 bases. With 3 bases clipped from V and 7 bases from J, the junction kept 11 bases outside the gene matches. CDR3 length: 15 residues. Per the germline V gene, CDR1 is LNHDA and CDR2 is SQIVND (reference sequence). CDR3 DNA: TGTGCCAGTAGTATCCGGGACAGGCCTGCCTGGGAGCAGTACTTC. It translates to CASSIRDRPAWEQYF. Full variable domain (missing parts from reference TRBV19 and TRBJ2-7): DGGITQSPKYLFRKEGQNVTLSCEQNLNHDAMYWYRQDPGQGLRLIYYSQIVNDFQKGDIAEGYSVSREKKESFPLTVTSAQKNPTAFYLCASSIRDRPAWEQYFGPGTRLTVT.

This clone came up a few times. The CDR3 protein is CASSIQGGQPQHF. The CDR3 region has the DNA TGTGCCAGTAGTATCCAGGGAGGTCAGCCCCAGCATTTT. The chain is built from TRBV19 and TRBJ1-5, with a weak D call TRBD1 (5 bases). The CDR3 runs 13 residues. Trimming left V 3 bases short and J 6 bases short, with 9 bases between. The V gene's germline CDR1 is LNHDA and CDR2 SQIVND (reference sequence).

This rearrangement joins TRBV5-6 to TRBJ2-7; D is possibly TRBD1 (5 bases). The V and J ends lost 1 base and 4 bases respectively, with 15 bases between them. This CDR3 has 15 residues. Germline V gene sequence: CDR1 SGHDT, CDR2 YYEEEE. In DNA, the CDR3 is TGTGCCAGCAGCTTGAATGGCAGGGCTAGGTACGAGCAGTACTTC. This codes for CASSLNGRARYEQYF.

The gene calls are TRBV5-1 and TRBJ2-3; 7 positions agree with TRBD2. J gave up 0 bases and V 0 bases, and 4 bases lay outside the gene matches. Germline CDR1 is SGHRS and CDR2 is YFSETQ. CDR3 length: 16 amino acids. The CDR3 here is CASSLDPSGSTDTQYF. CDR3 sequence (DNA): TGCGCCAGCAGCTTGGACCCTAGCGGCAGCACAGATACGCAGTATTTT.

About this clone: Compared with germline, one end of the junction differs, possibly owing to a read error. The sample contains more than one DNA sequence encoding this CDR3. The chain is built from TRBV7-7 and TRBJ2-7; 10 positions agree with TRBD2. The CDR3 extends over 13 amino acids. Per germline, CDR1 SSHAT and CDR2 FNYEAQ (reference sequence). CDR3 nucleotides: TGTGCTAGCAGCTTAGCGGGAGGCTACGAGCAGTACTTC. This gives the protein CASSLAGGYEQYF.

The chain has TRBV6-5 and TRBJ2-6; D gene unclear. Between the trimmed V and J ends, which lost 6 bases and 0 bases, there was a span of 9 bases. The germline gives CDR1 MNHEY, CDR2 SVGAGI. The CDR3 consists of 15 residues. The CDR3 sequence: CASRAGSSGANVLTF. CDR3 nucleotide sequence: TGTGCCAGCAGAGCAGGTAGCTCTGGGGCCAACGTCCTGACTTTC.

The J gene is TRBJ2-1, the V gene TRBV19, with D possibly TRBD1 on 5 matching bases. CDR1 is LNHDA and CDR2 is SQIVND in the germline V gene (reference sequence). V was pared by 7 bases and J by 7 bases, with 23 bases between. This CDR3 has 16 residues. The CDR3 DNA reads as TGTGCCAGTACCAACCCGGGCTCCAAGGGGCTGAATGAGCAGTTCTTC. This translates into CASTNPGSKGLNEQFF. The variable domain in full, with the rest retrieved from reference TRBV19 and TRBJ2-1, is DGGITQSPKYLFRKEGQNVTLSCEQNLNHDAMYWYRQDPGQGLRLIYYSQIVNDFQKGDIAEGYSVSREKKESFPLTVTSAQKNPTAFYLCASTNPGSKGLNEQFFGPGTRLTVL.

This chain uses TRBV27 with TRBJ2-5; 9 bases are a match to TRBD1. The J call is in doubt because the DNA end fits TRBJ2-7 better. This CDR3 contains 15 residues. Germline V lookup: CDR1 MNHEY, CDR2 SMNVEV (reference sequence). CDR3 nucleotide sequence: TGTGCCAGCAGTTGGTCCGGGACAGGGTCATTCGAGCAGTACTTC. Amino acid sequence: CASSWSGTGSFEQYF.

The rearrangement uses TRBV9 and TRBJ2-2; tentatively, D is TRBD1 (7 bases). V shed 7 bases and J shed 5 bases, with 18 bases lying between them. The germline V gene encodes CDR1 SGDLS and CDR2 YYNGEE. There are 15 residues in the CDR3. CDR3 residues: CASGGGTEGTGELFF. CDR3 DNA sequence: TGTGCCAGCGGAGGAGGGACAGAAGGAACCGGGGAGCTGTTTTTT.

The chain recombines TRBV27 with TRBJ1-2, with 10 bases that match TRBD1. J was trimmed by 7 bases and V by 7 bases; bases with no gene match: 6. Germline V gene sequence: CDR1 MNHEY, CDR2 SMNVEV (reference sequence). This CDR3 has 13 amino acids. The CDR3 bases are TGTGCCAGCAATCCGACAGGGGGCTCTGGCTACACCTTC. Amino acids: CASNPTGGSGYTF.

The gene calls are TRBV5-1 and TRBJ2-3, with a possible D match to TRBD2 (5 bases). Per the germline V gene, CDR1 is SGHRS and CDR2 is YFSETQ. V was pared by 3 bases and J by 3 bases, with 11 bases between. CDR3 length equals 14 residues. This CDR3 reads CASSWVEETDTQYF. CDR3 DNA sequence: TGCGCCAGCAGCTGGGTGGAGGAGACAGATACGCAGTATTTT.

The V call is TRBV2, the J call TRBJ2-1, with 12 bases matching TRBD2. The CDR3 loop spans 15 amino acids. Per germline, CDR1 SNHLY and CDR2 FYNNEI. J was trimmed by 7 bases and V by 8 bases; bases with no gene match: 9. The CDR3 sequence: CASSRLAGAGNEQFF. The CDR3 DNA is TGTGCCAGCTCGCGACTAGCGGGAGCTGGTAATGAGCAGTTCTTC. Full variable domain (missing parts from reference TRBV2 and TRBJ2-1): EPEVTQTPSHQVTQMGQEVILRCVPISNHLYFYWYRQILGQKVEFLVSFYNNEISEKSEIFDDQFSVERPDGSNFTLKIRSTKLEDSAMYFCASSRLAGAGNEQFFGPGTRLTVL.

The J gene is TRBJ2-2, the V gene TRBV28; D may be TRBD2 (6 bases). The V gene's germline CDR1 is MDHEN and CDR2 SYDVKM. This CDR3 is 16 amino acids long. The V and J ends lost 5 bases and 4 bases respectively, with 17 bases between them. CDR3 residues: CASSPGSGGITGELFF. CDR3 in DNA: TGTGCCAGCAGTCCGGGGAGCGGAGGGATCACCGGGGAGCTGTTTTTT.

The table lists this clone with a count of one. The chain joins TRBV15 to TRBJ2-4; TRBD1 matches 11 bases. The CDR3 contains 14 residues. V lost 6 bases to trimming and J lost 7 bases; unmatched junction nucleotides: 5. Germline V gene sequence: CDR1 LNHNV, CDR2 YYDKDF (reference sequence). This CDR3 is CATRRTGGANIQYF. In DNA form, the CDR3 reads TGTGCCACCAGAAGGACAGGGGGCGCGAACATTCAGTACTTC. Complete variable domain (other parts from reference TRBV15 and TRBJ2-4): DAMVIQNPRYQVTQFGKPVTLSCSQTLNHNVMYWYQQKSSQAPKLLFHYYDKDFNNEADTPDNFQSRRPNTSFCFLDIRSPGLGDTAMYLCATRRTGGANIQYFGAGTRLSVL.

This clone has a handful of counts. The rearrangement links TRBV10-1 to TRBJ1-3, with D unresolved. Germline-derived CDR1 and CDR2 are WNHNN and SYGVQD (reference sequence). The CDR3 consists of 15 residues. V lost 6 bases, J lost 3 bases, and 15 bases lay in between. CDR3 DNA: TGCGCCAGCAGGCATATACAGCACAATGGAAACACCATATATTTT. Protein product: CASRHIQHNGNTIYF.

V and J are TRBV30 and TRBJ2-5; D is unclear. Germline V CDR1 and CDR2: GTSNPN, SVGIG (reference sequence). Trimming shortened V by 0 bases and J by 5 bases, and 4 bases separated the two germline ends. The CDR3 has 11 amino acids. The CDR3 bases are TGTGCCTGGAGTGTTGGCGAGACCCAGTACTTC. Residues: CAWSVGETQYF.

As to this clone: Relative to the germline gene, one junction end is altered; a read error may explain this. The same CDR3 also results from other DNA sequences found in this sample. This chain links TRBV7-9 with TRBJ1-1, with TRBD1 matching over 7 bases. The CDR3 is 16 amino acids. CDR1 and CDR2 (germline): SEHNR, FQNEAQ (reference sequence). This CDR3 is CASSLEGQHLNTEAFF. The CDR3 nucleotides read TGCGCCAGCAGCTTAGAGGGACAGCATTTGAACACTGAAGCTTTCTTT.

The rearrangement joins TRBV7-3 to TRBJ2-3, with 7 bases lining up with TRBD1. V was clipped by 1 base and J by 4 bases; unmatched bases: 2. The CDR3 runs 14 residues. Germline assignment: CDR1 SGHTA and CDR2 FQGTGA. The CDR3 DNA sequence: TGTGCCAGCAGCTTAAGAGGGGGCTCAGATACGCAGTATTTT. This codes for CASSLRGGSDTQYF.